One sample yielded the 10 T cell receptor beta chains listed below, sequenced in a study of shared clonotypes between healthy human individuals. The assay was immunoSEQ multiplex PCR, and TCRdb's table has in-frame clones only and misses some. The sample yields about 330,000 clones, roughly 84% seen once. The sequencing sample was made of memory CD8+ T cells sorted from blood. Subset of the sample: CD45RO+ cells pooled with CCR7-negative TemRA cells. The receptors come from a young man in good health.

Ten or more counts support this clone. The genes are TRBV29-1 and TRBJ1-2; 10 bases match TRBD1. V trimming: 4 bases; J trimming: 4 bases; junction bases outside the gene matches: 9. The CDR3 runs 15 residues. Germline V gene sequence: CDR1 SQVTM, CDR2 ANQGSEA. In nucleotides, the CDR3 is TGCAGCGTTGCAAGCGGGACAGGGGAATCCTATGGCTACACCTTC. Translating gives CSVASGTGESYGYTF.

Written as DNA, the CDR3 is TGCGCCGTAAGGGGACAGGGTAATTCACCCCTCCACTTT. It yields the protein CAVRGQGNSPLHF. The V gene is TRBV4-1, the J gene TRBJ1-6, with 9 bases lining up with TRBD1. This CDR3 is built from 13 residues. V lost 11 bases, J lost 6 bases, and 5 bases stayed unmatched. Germline-derived CDR1 and CDR2 are MGHRA and YSYEKL.

This clone was seen only once. For the CDR3, the DNA is TGTGCCAGCAGCTATCGAGGGGGTGCGTACGAGCAGTACTTC. This codes for CASSYRGGAYEQYF. V and J are TRBV27 and TRBJ2-7; a possible D gene is TRBD1 (6 bases). V was trimmed by 6 bases and J by 4 bases, leaving 16 bases between them. The germline CDR1 and CDR2 sequences are MNHEY and SMNVEV (reference sequence). The CDR3 is 14 amino acids.

This chain joins TRBV28 and TRBJ2-5, with 8 bases fitting TRBD2. J lost 3 bases, V lost 7 bases, and 7 bases had no gene match. The germline CDR1 and CDR2 sequences are MDHEN and SYDVKM. The CDR3 is 14 amino acids. DNA for the CDR3: TGTGCCAGCATTTCCTTTAGCGGGGAAGAGACCCAGTACTTC. Translation gives CASISFSGEETQYF.

The table lists this clone with a count of one. The chain recombines TRBV27 with TRBJ2-2; D is possibly TRBD2 (5 bases). The CDR3 is 16 amino acids. V lost 3 bases, J lost 0 bases, and 11 bases lay in between. Germline loops: CDR1 MNHEY, CDR2 SMNVEV (reference sequence). CDR3 protein: CASSLQDSTNTGELFF. In DNA, the CDR3 is TGTGCCAGCAGTTTGCAGGACTCCACGAACACCGGGGAGCTGTTTTTT.

V is TRBV29-1 and J is TRBJ1-1; D remains unclear. Germline values: CDR1 SQVTM, CDR2 ANQGSEA. The CDR3 extends over 12 amino acids. Trimming pared 2 bases from V and 5 bases from J, leaving 9 bases between. CDR3 amino acids: CSVELGRTEAFF. CDR3 in DNA: TGCAGCGTTGAATTGGGGAGGACTGAAGCTTTCTTT. The whole variable domain, filled in from reference TRBV29-1 and TRBJ1-1, reads SAVISQKPSRDICQRGTSLTIQCQVDSQVTMMFWYRQQPGQSLTLIATANQGSEATYESGFVIDKFPISRPNLTFSTLTVSNMSPEDSSIYLCSVELGRTEAFFGQGTRLTVV.

In its sample, this clone was seen many times. The chain carries TRBV7-3 and TRBJ2-3, with 7 bases lining up with TRBD1. CDR1 is SGHTA and CDR2 is FQGTGA in the germline V gene. The CDR3 has 14 residues. J was trimmed by 2 bases and V by 4 bases; bases with no gene match: 3. In DNA, the CDR3 is TGTGCCAGCAGCTCGGGACAGCTCACAGATACGCAGTATTTT. Translated: CASSSGQLTDTQYF. Complete variable domain (other parts from reference TRBV7-3 and TRBJ2-3): GAGVSQTPSNKVTEKGKYVELRCDPISGHTALYWYRQSLGQGPEFLIYFQGTGAADDSGLPNDRFFAVRPEGSVSTLKIQRTERGDSAVYLCASSSGQLTDTQYFGPGTRLTVL.

The CDR3 sequence is CAWRSTGGNSGANVLTF. The CDR3 coding sequence is TGTGCCTGGAGGAGCACAGGGGGCAATTCTGGGGCCAACGTCCTGACTTTC. The V call is TRBV30, the J call TRBJ2-6; 9 nucleotides agree with TRBD1. This CDR3 is 17 amino acids long. V gave up 3 bases and J gave up 1 base; unmatched junction bases: 7. CDR1 is GTSNPN, CDR2 SVGIG, per germline (reference sequence).

This clone has just one count. The chain links TRBV7-9 to TRBJ2-1; 10 bases map to TRBD1. V lost 9 bases, J lost 8 bases, and 16 bases stayed unmatched. The CDR3 covers 16 residues. Germline V CDR1 and CDR2: SEHNR, FQNEAQ (reference sequence). DNA for the CDR3: TGTGCCAGTAACTCCCCCGGGACAGGGGAGTACGATGAGCAGTTCTTC. Translation: CASNSPGTGEYDEQFF.

The V call is TRBV29-1, the J call TRBJ2-3; a weak D match, TRBD2 (6 bases). Trimming took off 4 bases at V and 1 base at J, with 12 bases between the two ends. Germline V CDR1 and CDR2: SQVTM, ANQGSEA. CDR3 length equals 14 residues. For the CDR3, the DNA is TGCAGCGTTGTAGTGCGGGATCGCACAGATACGCAGTATTTT. Translated, it gives CSVVVRDRTDTQYF.